This T cell receptor (beta chain) derives from a study of blood T cell repertoires in COVID-19. Overall study: The samples span acute and convalescent COVID-19 from the United States, Italy and Spain. PBMCs, B-cell-depleted T cells, or T cells were the source of the cDNA or gDNA that made up the material.

Only in-frame clones appear in the TCRdb table, and some are missing; sequencing was by immunoSEQ multiplex PCR. The table includes about 130,000 clones, around 70% detected once. Patients from Seattle were sampled longitudinally, starting during active infection. Looked up from germline, CDR1 is LGHDT and CDR2 is YNNKEL (reference sequence). V lost 1 base to trimming and J lost 7 bases, with 14 bases between them. The CDR3 has 15 residues. The receptor was derived from a man older than 75 with COVID-19, enrolled during active disease. The specimen sequenced was peripheral blood. The chain is built from TRBV3-1 (or the pseudogene TRBV3-2) and TRBJ2-1; possibly TRBD1 for D (5 bases). The DNA of the CDR3 is TGTGCCAGCAGCCAAGGGGGCGGTGCGAAGAATGAGCAGTTCTTC. Its protein is CASSQGGGAKNEQFF.